The 3 T cell receptor beta chains reported below all come from one sample, sequenced in a study of T cell repertoires in cytomegalovirus infection. These receptors' antigens are unknown. TCRdb fed the reads into MiXCR, producing one record per CDR3 protein. The table records over 250,000 distinct CDR3 sequences, around 20% of them present only once. The sample was cultured PBMCs, taken from culture after CMV antigen stimulation. These receptors were taken from a human donor in good health (CMV status not recorded). Some clones in this sample may be carry-over from other donors' samples.

The table lists this clonotype with a few counts. J is TRBJ2-7 and V is TRBV6-5; no clear D. CDR3 size: 14 residues. V lost 2 bases to trimming and J lost 2 bases, with 10 bases between them. Per the germline V gene, CDR1 is MNHEY and CDR2 is SVGAGI. CDR3 sequence: CASSYKSPPYEQYF. The CDR3 DNA reads TGTGCCAGCAGTTACAAGTCCCCTCCCTACGAGCAGTACTTC.

This clonotype was detected ten times or more. The chain couples TRBV19 to TRBJ2-7; 8 bases align to TRBD2. Trimming took 4 bases from V and 3 from J; bases not matched to a gene: 2. CDR3 size: 13 residues. Germline assignment: CDR1 LNHDA and CDR2 SQIVND (reference sequence). The CDR3 reads CASSTAGGYEQYF. The CDR3 DNA reads TGTGCCAGTAGTACCGCGGGGGGCTACGAGCAGTACTTC.

This clonotype occurred a few times. The chain joins TRBV27 to TRBJ1-1, with 7 nucleotides matching TRBD1. This CDR3 is built from 17 residues. Per the germline V gene, CDR1 is MNHEY and CDR2 is SMNVEV (reference sequence). J was trimmed by 0 bases and V by 5 bases; bases with no gene match: 12. CDR3 amino acids: CASSTRSRGYMNTEAFF. CDR3 sequence (DNA): TGTGCCAGCAGTACCAGATCCAGGGGGTACATGAACACTGAAGCTTTCTTT.